Listed below are T cell receptor beta chains from one sample, sequenced in a study of blood T cell repertoires in COVID-19. Method: immunoSEQ multiplex PCR; TCRdb's copy keeps in-frame clones and lacks some. Altogether 120,000 or so clones are present, around 90% being singletons, with the ten largest covering nearly 0.9%. Sequencing used peripheral blood. The receptors were gathered from a woman between 45 and 65 years old with active or convalescent COVID-19. Both conserved end residues are part of each CDR3. The order of the fields is D gene, J gene, clone size, V gene, CDR3 DNA, CDR3 protein. D genes are given only for firm matches. Only some rows state a clone size, as once, few, many or a class for expanded clones.

>TRBD1|TRBJ2-3|-|TRBV2
TGTGCCAGCAGTGATAGGGGGCTGAGCACAGATACGCAGTATTTT
CASSDRGLSTDTQYF
>TRBD1|TRBJ2-2|-|TRBV6-2/TRBV6-3
TGTGCCAGCAGTTTCGGGACAGCGAACACCGGGGAGCTGTTTTTT
CASSFGTANTGELFF
>TRBD2|TRBJ2-7|-|TRBV9
TGTGCCAGCAGCTTAGGACTAGCGGGAGCCTTTAACTACGAGCAGTACTTC
CASSLGLAGAFNYEQYF
>-|TRBJ1-1|once|TRBV27
TGTGCCAGCAGTTTGGAGTACGAGGATTCTGAAGCTTTCTTT
CASSLEYEDSEAFF
>TRBD1|TRBJ1-2|-|TRBV4-2
TGTGCCAGCAGCCCATTCCACGGGACAGCCATTAACTATGGCTACACCTTC
CASSPFHGTAINYGYTF
>TRBD1|TRBJ2-5|once|TRBV4-2
TGTGCCAGCAGCCAAGATCGACAGGGGAGGACCCAGTACTTC
CASSQDRQGRTQYF
>-|TRBJ2-5|-|TRBV4-2
TGTGCCAGCAGCCAAGATCCCGGACAGCAAGAGACCCAGTACTTC
CASSQDPGQQETQYF
>-|TRBJ2-5|once|TRBV28
TGTGCCAGCGCCCTCGGGGTGCAGGAGACCCAGTACTTC
CASALGVQETQYF
>-|TRBJ2-7|few|TRBV18
TGTGCCAGCTCGACAGACTACGAGCAGTACTTC
CASSTDYEQYF
>-|TRBJ2-3|-|TRBV10-3
TGTGCCATCAAACTAGAAGATAGCACAGATACGCAGTATTTT
CAIKLEDSTDTQYF
>TRBD2|TRBJ2-1|-|TRBV29-1
TGCAGCGTTGTTTGGGGACTAGCGGGAGTGTTCTTC
CSVVWGLAGVFF
>TRBD1|TRBJ1-6|-|TRBV10-3
TGTGCCATCAACGGACAGGGGGCAGGTTCACCCCTCCACTTT
CAINGQGAGSPLHF
>-|TRBJ2-5|-|TRBV3-1/TRBV3-2
TGTGCCAGCAGCCAAGACCAGACAGGGAGGAGGGAGACCCAGTACTTC
CASSQDQTGRRETQYF
>-|TRBJ2-7|-|TRBV2
TGTGCCAGCAGGGGGGCGGGAGCGTACGAGCAGTACTTC
CASRGAGAYEQYF
>TRBD1|TRBJ1-1|-|TRBV6-5
TGTGCCAGCAGTTCTAAGGGGGCTGGTCACACTGAAGCTTTCTTT
CASSSKGAGHTEAFF
>-|TRBJ2-3|-|TRBV10-3
TGTGCCATCAGTGATTATCGGGGGAGAAGCACAGATACGCAGTATTTT
CAISDYRGRSTDTQYF
>-|TRBJ2-7|few|TRBV28
TGTGCCACCGCGACCGGGTCCTACGAGCAGTACTTC
CATATGSYEQYF
>TRBD1|TRBJ1-4|once|TRBV5-1
TGCGCCAGCAGCACAAGGGTAACAGGGGGCTCCGATGAAAAACTGTTTTTT
CASSTRVTGGSDEKLFF
>-|TRBJ1-1|-|TRBV30
TGTGCCTGGAGTTGGGGGGAGGCCGAAGCTTTCTTT
CAWSWGEAEAFF
>TRBD2|TRBJ2-1|-|TRBV7-6
TGTGCCAGCAGCCCGGGGACTAGCGGGAGGGGTGAGCAGTTCTTC
CASSPGTSGRGEQFF
>TRBD2|TRBJ2-7|-|TRBV7-2
TGTGCCAGCAGCTCCCGGACTAGCGGGAGTGGATACGAGCAGTACTTC
CASSSRTSGSGYEQYF
>TRBD2|TRBJ2-7|-|TRBV19
TGTGCCAGTAGTATAGTAGCGGGAGCCTACGAGCAGTACTTC
CASSIVAGAYEQYF
>TRBD2|TRBJ2-7|-|TRBV25-1
TGTGCCAGCAGTGCGGGGGGGGTGGCCTACGAGCAGTACTTC
CASSAGGVAYEQYF